Sequencing of this T cell receptor beta chain was carried out in a study of blood T cell repertoires in COVID-19. Study details: Samples representing acute and convalescent COVID-19 were sourced from the United States, Italy and Spain.

The J segment lost 1 base and the V segment lost 11 bases, leaving 7 bases of the junction unmatched. The CDR3 has 13 amino acids. Germline assignment: CDR1 LNHDA and CDR2 SQIVND (reference sequence). Sequencing used immunoSEQ multiplex PCR; TCRdb keeps in-frame clones, though not all of them. In the table there are 80,000 to 95,000 clones, roughly 71% of which are singletons. This clone has only a few counts. Sequencing used peripheral blood. This chain links TRBV19 with TRBJ1-1; 7 bases are shared with TRBD1. This receptor was taken from a woman of 80 years or more with acute or convalescent COVID-19. The CDR3 DNA reads as TGTGCCGCGACCCAGGGGGGGAACACTGAAGCTTTCTTT. Protein product: CAATQGGNTEAFF.